Presented here are 13 T cell receptor beta chains from one specimen sequenced in a study of post-analysis software for immune sequencing data. Study observations and caveats: Higher frequency in patients than in controls was seen for about five TRBV segments, with TRBV5-6, TRBV5-1 and TRBV20-1 among them.

For these TCRs, the target antigens are not known. Unique molecular identifiers were carried by the TCR beta cDNA libraries. TCRdb reprocessed the PCR reads via MiXCR and lists one record per CDR3 protein. The sample has approximately 400,000 distinct CDR3 sequences; around 37% are singletons. The sequenced material came from blood. These receptors were collected from a girl aged 5-17 years with multiple sclerosis.

This clonotype was seen many times. This chain uses TRBV12-3 or TRBV12-4 with TRBJ1-2, with 7 bases identical to TRBD1. V gave up 6 bases and J gave up 3 bases; unmatched junction bases: 4. The CDR3 totals 13 residues. Written as DNA, the CDR3 is TGTGCCAGCAGCTTTGACAGGGACTATGGCTACACCTTC. Translation gives CASSFDRDYGYTF.

A few counts support this clonotype. The junction differs from germline at one of its ends, possibly a read error. The chain uses TRBV7-7 and TRBJ2-3; possibly TRBD1 for D (6 bases). The CDR3 length is 14 residues. Germline V gene data show CDR1 as SSHAT and CDR2 as FNYEAQ (reference sequence). CDR3 sequence reads: CASSLVGGEDTQYF. CDR3 DNA sequence: TGTGCTAGCAGCTTAGTTGGGGGCGAAGATACGCAGTATTTT.

The J gene is TRBJ1-2, the V gene TRBV3-1; a weak D match, TRBD1 (6 bases). Germline V CDR1 and CDR2: LGHDT, YNNKEL (reference sequence). V lost 2 bases and J lost 3, with 10 bases in between. This CDR3 contains 14 residues. The CDR3 sequence is CASSQRGQYYGYTF. Here the CDR3 DNA reads TGTGCCAGCAGCCAACGCGGACAGTACTATGGCTACACCTTC.

In its sample, this clonotype was seen a few times. This sequence joins TRBV9 and TRBJ2-1; D gene unclear. V was pared by 3 bases and J by 4 bases, with 5 bases between. This CDR3 spans 12 amino acids. CDR1 SGDLS and CDR2 YYNGEE come from the germline V gene. This CDR3 reads CASSDSYNEQFF. CDR3 nucleotide sequence: TGTGCCAGCAGCGACAGTTACAATGAGCAGTTCTTC. Full variable domain (remainder filled in from reference TRBV9 and TRBJ2-1): DSGVTQTPKHLITATGQRVTLRCSPRSGDLSVYWYQQSLDQGLQFLIQYYNGEERAKGNILERFSAQQFPDLHSELNLSSLELGDSALYFCASSDSYNEQFFGPGTRLTVL.

The chain uses TRBV11-1 and TRBJ2-1, with D maybe TRBD1 (6 bases). V dropped 4 bases and J dropped 0 bases, with 16 bases sitting between them. This CDR3 region has 17 residues. Looked up from germline, CDR1 is SGHAT and CDR2 is FQDESV (reference sequence). The CDR3 DNA is TGTGCCAGCAGCTCTAAACAGGGATCGAGCTCCTACAATGAGCAGTTCTTC. It encodes CASSSKQGSSSYNEQFF.

This sequence joins TRBV25-1 and TRBJ1-2, with a possible D match to TRBD1 (6 bases). There are 14 residues in the CDR3. V was trimmed by 6 bases and J by 2 bases, leaving 13 bases between them. Germline V gene data show CDR1 as MGHDK and CDR2 as SYGVNS. CDR3 sequence: CASSDLTGNYGYTF. CDR3 nucleotides: TGTGCCAGCAGCGATCTTACAGGGAACTATGGCTACACCTTC.

This chain links TRBV10-3 with TRBJ1-1; the D is unclear. V was shortened by 6 bases and J by 0 bases, with 11 bases between the two germline ends. Germline V gene lookup returns CDR1 ENHRY and CDR2 SYGVKD. This CDR3 region has 14 residues. The CDR3 reads CAIRENELNTEAFF. In DNA, the CDR3 is TGTGCCATCAGGGAGAATGAGTTGAACACTGAAGCTTTCTTT.

The chain has TRBV7-9 and TRBJ1-1, with 9 bases lining up with TRBD1. The V gene's germline CDR1 is SEHNR and CDR2 FQNEAQ (reference sequence). The CDR3 is made up of 15 amino acids. V shed 6 bases and J 4 bases; nucleotides not matched to a gene: 9. The CDR3 DNA reads TGTGCCAGCAGTTGGACAGGGGTATTGGGCACTGAAGCTTTCTTT. Protein: CASSWTGVLGTEAFF.

V and J are TRBV30 and TRBJ1-2; the D is unclear. The germline V gene has CDR1 GTSNPN and CDR2 SVGIG (reference sequence). This CDR3 has 10 amino acids. Trimming shortened V by 4 bases and J by 3 bases, and 3 bases separated the two germline ends. This CDR3 reads CAWKYYGYTF. CDR3 coding DNA: TGTGCCTGGAAGTACTATGGCTACACCTTC. Using reference TRBV30 and TRBJ1-2 for the parts outside the CDR3, the full variable domain is SQTIHQWPATLVQPVGSPLSLECTVEGTSNPNLYWYRQAAGRGLQLLFYSVGIGQISSEVPQNLSASRPQDRQFILSSKKLLLSDSGFYLCAWKYYGYTFGSGTRLTVV.

A word on this clonotype: Since a much larger clone is just one base distant, this may be a read error. The gene calls are TRBV4-1 and TRBJ2-7; D may be TRBD1 or TRBD2 (7 bases each). The last part of the DNA fits TRBJ2-1 better; the J call may be wrong. The germline V gene has CDR1 MGHRA and CDR2 YSYEKL. The CDR3 contains 16 residues. This CDR3 reads CASRPGGGRSSYEQFF. The DNA of the CDR3 is TGCGCCAGCCGTCCAGGGGGGGGGCGAAGCTCCTACGAGCAGTTCTTC.

The rearrangement uses TRBV6-2 or TRBV6-3 and TRBJ2-1, with TRBD2 matching over 7 bases. The CDR3 is 16 residues long. Germline V gene lookup returns CDR1 MNHEY and CDR2 SVGEGT. The V gene end was trimmed by 0 bases and the J gene end by 6 bases; junction bases not matched to a gene: 8. The CDR3 DNA is TGTGCCAGCAGTTACTCGCGGACTCGCGGGGGCAATGAGCAGTTCTTC. Residues: CASSYSRTRGGNEQFF.

A note on this clonotype: At one boundary the junction diverges from the germline segment, which might be a read error. This chain connects TRBV29-1 to TRBJ1-2, with D possibly matching TRBD1 (6 bases). This CDR3 comprises 13 residues. Germline V CDR1 and CDR2: SQVTM, ANQGSEA. The CDR3 DNA reads as TGCAGCGTTATTCCGGACAGCAGCTATGGCCACACCTTC. This translates into CSVIPDSSYGHTF.

The chain has TRBV13 and TRBJ2-3; D might be TRBD2 (7 bases). V dropped 5 bases and J dropped 4 bases, with 16 bases sitting between them. The CDR3 extends over 15 amino acids. The germline V gene has CDR1 PRHDT and CDR2 FYEKMQ (reference sequence). Here the CDR3 DNA reads TGTGCCAGCAGCATTCATTCCGGGGGGCCAGATACGCAGTATTTT. Translating it yields CASSIHSGGPDTQYF. Based on the CDR3 plus reference TRBV13 and TRBJ2-3, the full variable domain is AAGVIQSPRHLIKEKRETATLKCYPIPRHDTVYWYQQGPGQDPQFLISFYEKMQSDKGSIPDRFSAQQFSDYHSELNMSSLELGDSALYFCASSIHSGGPDTQYFGPGTRLTVL.